A single TCR beta chain is shown here with its context. These data are taken from a study of T cell changes during pregnancy in multiple sclerosis. TCRdb's copy holds only in-frame clones and misses some; the assay was immunoSEQ multiplex PCR. Of tens of thousands of clones listed, 89% are singletons. This CDR3 has 11 residues. Germline V lookup: CDR1 PRHDT, CDR2 FYEKMQ (reference sequence). Trimming pared 0 bases from V and 13 bases from J, leaving 9 bases between. This chain connects TRBV13 to TRBJ1-2; D call uncertain. The receptor comes from a female donor with multiple sclerosis, enrolled in a pregnancy study. The sample consisted of CD8+ T cells from peripheral blood mononuclear cells, taken in the second trimester of pregnancy. CDR3 bases: TGTGCCAGCAGCTTAGGGCAGAGGAGCACCTTC. Its protein product is CASSLGQRSTF.